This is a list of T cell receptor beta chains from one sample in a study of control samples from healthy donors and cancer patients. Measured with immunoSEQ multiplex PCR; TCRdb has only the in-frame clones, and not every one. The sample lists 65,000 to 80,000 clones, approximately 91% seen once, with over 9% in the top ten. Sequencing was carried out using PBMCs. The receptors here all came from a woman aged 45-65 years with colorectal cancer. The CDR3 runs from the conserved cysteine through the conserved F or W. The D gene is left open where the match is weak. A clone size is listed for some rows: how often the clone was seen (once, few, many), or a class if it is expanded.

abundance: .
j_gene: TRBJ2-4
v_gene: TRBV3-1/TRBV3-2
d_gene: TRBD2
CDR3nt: TGTGCCAGCAGCCGACTAGCGGGGGGCAAAAACATTCAGTACTTC
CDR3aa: CASSRLAGGKNIQYF

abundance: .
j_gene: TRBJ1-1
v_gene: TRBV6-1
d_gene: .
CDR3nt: TGTGCCAGCAGTGGTTCACCGGGACACTCGTTGGTTGTTGAAGCTTTCTTT
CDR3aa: CASSGSPGHSLVVEAFF

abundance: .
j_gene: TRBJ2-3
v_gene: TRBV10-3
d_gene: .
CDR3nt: TGTGCCATCACGCGACAGGGGAGGGTCACAGATACGCAGTATTTT
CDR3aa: CAITRQGRVTDTQYF

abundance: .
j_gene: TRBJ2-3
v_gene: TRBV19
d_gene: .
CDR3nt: TGTGCCAGTACTGCAGGGCCAGATACGCAGTATTTT
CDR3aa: CASTAGPDTQYF

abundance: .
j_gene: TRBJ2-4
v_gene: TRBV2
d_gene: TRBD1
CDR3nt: TGTGCCAGCACCCCCGACAGGGACATTCAGTACTTC
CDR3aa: CASTPDRDIQYF

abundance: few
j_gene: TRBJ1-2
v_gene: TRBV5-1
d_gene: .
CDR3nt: TGCGCCAGCAGCGCCGGGACGTTCTATGGCTACACCTTC
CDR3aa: CASSAGTFYGYTF

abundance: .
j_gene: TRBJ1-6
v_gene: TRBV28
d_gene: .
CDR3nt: TGTGCCAGCAGTTCGGGATGGCCCAAGGGCGAATCACCCCTCCACTTT
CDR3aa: CASSSGWPKGESPLHF

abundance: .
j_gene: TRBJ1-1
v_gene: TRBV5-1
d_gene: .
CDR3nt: TGCGCCAGCAGCTTCCGGGGCGAGGTGAACACTGAAGCTTTCTTT
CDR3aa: CASSFRGEVNTEAFF

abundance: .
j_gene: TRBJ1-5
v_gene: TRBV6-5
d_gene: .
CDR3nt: TGTGCCAGCAGGCGGACATACGGCAATCAGCCCCAGCATTTT
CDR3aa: CASRRTYGNQPQHF

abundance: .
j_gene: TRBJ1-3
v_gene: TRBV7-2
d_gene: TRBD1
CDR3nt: TGTGCCAGCAGCTTGACAGGGGGGGCCTTAACTGGAAACACCATATATTTT
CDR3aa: CASSLTGGALTGNTIYF

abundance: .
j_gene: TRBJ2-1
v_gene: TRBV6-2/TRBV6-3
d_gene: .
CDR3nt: TGTGCCAGCAGTTACCTGGGACGGAACAATGAGCAGTTCTTC
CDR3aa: CASSYLGRNNEQFF

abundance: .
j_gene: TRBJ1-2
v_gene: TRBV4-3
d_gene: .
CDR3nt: TGCGCCAGCAGCCAAGATAGGGGTGGTGGCTACACCTTC
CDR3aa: CASSQDRGGGYTF